This T cell receptor (beta chain) was profiled in a study of blood T cell repertoires in COVID-19. Looking at the study overall: Material from acute and convalescent COVID-19 was sourced from the United States, Italy and Spain. PBMCs, B-cell-depleted T cells, or T cells were the source of the cDNA or gDNA that made up the material.

Seattle's cohort entered during active infection and was followed longitudinally. The CDR3 loop spans 17 amino acids. The junction had 6 bases not matched to a gene; V was cut back by 0 bases and J by 2 bases. Germline CDR1 SGHRS, CDR2 YFSETQ. Per the authors' pipeline: Amplification from reference gene primers served as the basis for estimated nucleated cell counts. Clones were sequenced by immunoSEQ multiplex PCR, and TCRdb holds only the in-frame ones, with some missing. The DNA gave D and trimming, while V, J and clone size come from that table. The sample holds approximately 280,000 clones, 90% seen once.

This clonotype originated in a woman in her twenties or thirties with COVID-19, enrolled during active disease. Sequencing was done on a sample of peripheral blood. The chain recombines TRBV5-1 with TRBJ2-1; TRBD2 aligns across 9 bases. Written as DNA, the CDR3 is TGCGCCAGCAGCTTGGGCGTAGCGGGAGCCGCCTACAATGAGCAGTTCTTC. Its protein product is CASSLGVAGAAYNEQFF.